The source of this T cell receptor beta chain is a study of blood T cell repertoires in COVID-19. Study context: COVID-19 samples from acute and convalescent phases originated in the United States, Italy and Spain. T cells, B-cell-depleted T cells, or PBMCs supplied cDNA or gDNA.

Germline lookup yields CDR1 SGHAT and CDR2 FQNNGV. Unmatched junction bases numbered 9, after V lost 1 base and J lost 7 bases. This CDR3 has 16 amino acids. In the original processing: Estimation of nucleated cell counts was performed using reference gene primer amplification. Data came from immunoSEQ multiplex PCR; TCRdb stores just in-frame clones and leaves some out. Clone size and V and J calls were adopted from that table, with D and trimming inferred from the DNA. This sample has about 180,000 clones, with 80% to 90% found just once. The chain combines TRBV11-2 with TRBJ2-1; 8 bases match TRBD2. The sequence was obtained from a man between 18 and 29 years old who had recovered from COVID-19. Material for sequencing was peripheral blood. The CDR3 is CASSLGGAGVLNEQFF. The CDR3 DNA reads TGTGCCAGCAGCTTAGGAGGAGCGGGAGTGTTAAATGAGCAGTTCTTC.